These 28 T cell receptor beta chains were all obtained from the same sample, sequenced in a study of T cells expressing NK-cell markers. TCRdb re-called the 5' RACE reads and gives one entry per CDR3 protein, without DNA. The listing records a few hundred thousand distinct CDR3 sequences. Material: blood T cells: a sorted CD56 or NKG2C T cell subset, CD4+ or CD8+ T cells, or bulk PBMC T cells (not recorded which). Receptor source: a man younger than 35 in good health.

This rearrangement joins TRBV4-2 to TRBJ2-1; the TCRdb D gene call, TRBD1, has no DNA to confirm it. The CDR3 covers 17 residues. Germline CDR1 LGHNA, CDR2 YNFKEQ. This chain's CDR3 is CASSRQGSRRADNEQFF.

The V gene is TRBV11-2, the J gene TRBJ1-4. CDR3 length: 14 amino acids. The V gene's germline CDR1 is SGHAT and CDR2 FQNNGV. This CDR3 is CASSFSLSGEKLFF.

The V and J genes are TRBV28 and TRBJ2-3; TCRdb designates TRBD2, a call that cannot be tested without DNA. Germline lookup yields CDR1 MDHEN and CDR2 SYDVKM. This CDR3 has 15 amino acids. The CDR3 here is CASRPSGPSTDTQYF.

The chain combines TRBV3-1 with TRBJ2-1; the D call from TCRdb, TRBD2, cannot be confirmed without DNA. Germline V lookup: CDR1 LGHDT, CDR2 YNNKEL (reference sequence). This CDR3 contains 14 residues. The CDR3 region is CASSQRAQYNEQFF.

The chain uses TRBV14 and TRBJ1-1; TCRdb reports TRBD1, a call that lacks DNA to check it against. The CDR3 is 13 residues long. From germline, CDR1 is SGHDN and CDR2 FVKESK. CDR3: CASSSGGSTEAFF.

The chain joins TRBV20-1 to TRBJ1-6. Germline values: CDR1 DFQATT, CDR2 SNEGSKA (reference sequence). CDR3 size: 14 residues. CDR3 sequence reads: CSASQGFVGSPLHF.

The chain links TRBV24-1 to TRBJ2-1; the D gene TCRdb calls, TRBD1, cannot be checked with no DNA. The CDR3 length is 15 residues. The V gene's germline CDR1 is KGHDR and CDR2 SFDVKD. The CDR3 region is CATSEQGAGYNEQFF.

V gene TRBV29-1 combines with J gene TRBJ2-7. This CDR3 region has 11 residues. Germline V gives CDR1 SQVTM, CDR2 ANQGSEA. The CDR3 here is CSVRREKEQYF.

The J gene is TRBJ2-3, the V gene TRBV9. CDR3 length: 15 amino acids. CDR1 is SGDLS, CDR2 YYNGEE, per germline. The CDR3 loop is CASSVAGGYTDTQYF.

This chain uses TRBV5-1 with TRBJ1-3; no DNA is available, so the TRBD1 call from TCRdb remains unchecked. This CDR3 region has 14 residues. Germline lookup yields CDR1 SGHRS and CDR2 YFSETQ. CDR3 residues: CASSLDTGGNTIYF.

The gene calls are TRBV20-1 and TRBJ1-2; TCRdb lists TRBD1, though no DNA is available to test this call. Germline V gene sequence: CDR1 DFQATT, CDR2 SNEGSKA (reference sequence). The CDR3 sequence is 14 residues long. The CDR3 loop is CSARDLQGVVGYTF.

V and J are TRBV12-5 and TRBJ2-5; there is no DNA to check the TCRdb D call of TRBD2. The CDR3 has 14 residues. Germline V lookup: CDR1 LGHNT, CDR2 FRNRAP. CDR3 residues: CASGPGSAGETQYF.

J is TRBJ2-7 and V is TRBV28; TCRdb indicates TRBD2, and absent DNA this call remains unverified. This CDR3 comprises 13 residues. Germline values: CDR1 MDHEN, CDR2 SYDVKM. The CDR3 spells CASSLGLLGEQYF.

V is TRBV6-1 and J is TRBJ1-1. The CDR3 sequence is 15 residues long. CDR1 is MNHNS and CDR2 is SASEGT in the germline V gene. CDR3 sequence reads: CASSPAELGASEAFF.

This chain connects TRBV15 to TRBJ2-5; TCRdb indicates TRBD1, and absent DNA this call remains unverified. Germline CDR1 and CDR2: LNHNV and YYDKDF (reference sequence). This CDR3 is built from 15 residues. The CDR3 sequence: CATSRRGDREETQYF.

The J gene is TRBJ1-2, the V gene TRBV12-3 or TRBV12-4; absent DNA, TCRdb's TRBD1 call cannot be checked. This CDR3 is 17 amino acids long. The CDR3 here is CASSFRDRGRQGYGYTF.

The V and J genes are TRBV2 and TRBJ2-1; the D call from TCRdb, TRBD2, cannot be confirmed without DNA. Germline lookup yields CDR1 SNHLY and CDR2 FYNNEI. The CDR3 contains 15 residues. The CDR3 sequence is CASSELAGVGNEQFF.

This CDR3 is CASSFTSGMRNEQFF. The J gene is TRBJ2-1, the V gene TRBV5-1; TCRdb lists TRBD2, though no DNA is available to test this call. The V gene's germline CDR1 is SGHRS and CDR2 YFSETQ. The CDR3 runs to 15 residues.

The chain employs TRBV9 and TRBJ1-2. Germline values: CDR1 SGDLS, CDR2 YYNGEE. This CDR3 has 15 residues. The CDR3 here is CASSVVPDGNYGYTF. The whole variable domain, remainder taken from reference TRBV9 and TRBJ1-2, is DSGVTQTPKHLITATGQRVTLRCSPRSGDLSVYWYQQSLDQGLQFLIQYYNGEERAKGNILERFSAQQFPDLHSELNLSSLELGDSALYFCASSVVPDGNYGYTFGSGTRLTVV.

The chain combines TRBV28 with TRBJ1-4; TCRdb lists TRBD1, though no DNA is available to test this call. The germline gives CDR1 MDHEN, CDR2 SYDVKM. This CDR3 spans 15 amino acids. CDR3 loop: CASSLPGGEIEKLFF.

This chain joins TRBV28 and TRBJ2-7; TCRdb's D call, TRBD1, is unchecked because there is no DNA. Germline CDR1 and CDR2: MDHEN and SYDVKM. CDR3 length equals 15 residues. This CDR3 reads CASSQRWGLSYEQYF.

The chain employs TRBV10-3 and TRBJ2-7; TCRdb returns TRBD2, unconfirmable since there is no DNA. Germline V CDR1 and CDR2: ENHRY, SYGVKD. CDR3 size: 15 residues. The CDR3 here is CAISESVGLVREQYF.

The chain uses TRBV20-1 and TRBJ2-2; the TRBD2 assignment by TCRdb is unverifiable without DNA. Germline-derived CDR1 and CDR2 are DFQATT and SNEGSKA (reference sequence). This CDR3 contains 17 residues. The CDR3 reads CSARGDYFTRGTGELFF.

This CDR3 is CASSFQRNSYEQYF. The chain employs TRBV28 and TRBJ2-7. CDR3 length: 14 amino acids. Germline V lookup: CDR1 MDHEN, CDR2 SYDVKM. The entire variable domain, with the rest obtained from reference TRBV28 and TRBJ2-7, is as follows: DVKVTQSSRYLVKRTGEKVFLECVQDMDHENMFWYRQDPGLGLRLIYFSYDVKMKEKGDIPEGYSVSREKKERFSLILESASTNQTSMYLCASSFQRNSYEQYFGPGTRLTVT.

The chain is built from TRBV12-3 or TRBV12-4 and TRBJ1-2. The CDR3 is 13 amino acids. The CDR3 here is CASVAEGNSGYTF.

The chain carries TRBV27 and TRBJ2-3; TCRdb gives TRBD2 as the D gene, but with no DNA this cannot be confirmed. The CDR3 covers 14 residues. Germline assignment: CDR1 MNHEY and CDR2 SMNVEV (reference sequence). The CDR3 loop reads CASRGLEGTDTQYF.

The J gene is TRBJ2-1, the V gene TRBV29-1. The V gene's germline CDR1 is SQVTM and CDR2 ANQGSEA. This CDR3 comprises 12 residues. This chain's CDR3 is CSADVVANEQFF.

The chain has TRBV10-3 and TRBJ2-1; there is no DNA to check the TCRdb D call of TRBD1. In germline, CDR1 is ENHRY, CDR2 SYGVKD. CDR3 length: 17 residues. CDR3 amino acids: CAISAGGTLIFGNEQFF.